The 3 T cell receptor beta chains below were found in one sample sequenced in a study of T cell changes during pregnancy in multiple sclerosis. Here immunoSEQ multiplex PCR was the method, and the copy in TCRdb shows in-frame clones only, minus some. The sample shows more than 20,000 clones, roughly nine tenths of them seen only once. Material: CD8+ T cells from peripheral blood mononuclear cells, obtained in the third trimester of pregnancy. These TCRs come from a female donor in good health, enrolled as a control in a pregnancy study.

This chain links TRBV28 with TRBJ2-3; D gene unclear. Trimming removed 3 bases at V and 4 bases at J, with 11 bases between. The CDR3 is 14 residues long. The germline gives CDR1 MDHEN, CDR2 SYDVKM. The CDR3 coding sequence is TGTGCCAGCAGTTTGAGCCTTCCCTCAGATACGCAGTATTTT. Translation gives CASSLSLPSDTQYF.

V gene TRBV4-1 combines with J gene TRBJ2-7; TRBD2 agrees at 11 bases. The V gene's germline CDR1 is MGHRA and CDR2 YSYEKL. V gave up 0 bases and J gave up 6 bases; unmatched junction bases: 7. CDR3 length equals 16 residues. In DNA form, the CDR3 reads TGCGCCAGCAGCCAAGATAGGCTAGCGGGAGGCCGCGAGCAGTACTTC. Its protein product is CASSQDRLAGGREQYF.

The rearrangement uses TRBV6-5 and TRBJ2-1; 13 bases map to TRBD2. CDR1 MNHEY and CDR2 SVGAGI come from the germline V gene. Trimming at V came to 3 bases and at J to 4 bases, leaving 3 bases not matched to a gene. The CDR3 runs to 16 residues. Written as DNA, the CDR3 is TGTGCCAGCAGTTATGGGACTAGCGGGGTTTACAATGAGCAGTTCTTC. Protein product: CASSYGTSGVYNEQFF.